This entry features one T cell receptor beta chain sequence. Antigen: not known. These data originate in a study of monozygotic twins with cystic fibrosis. Overall study context: Library input was three micrograms of fragmented DNA, with about 15 PCR cycles.

The V gene lost 1 base and the J gene lost 3 bases, with 4 bases spanning the gap. CDR3 size: 12 residues. The germline CDR1 and CDR2 sequences are KGHSH and LQKENI. Assay: immunoSEQ multiplex PCR; the TCRdb copy retains only in-frame clones and omits some. The sample includes about 9,500 clones, 97% to 99% of them seen just once. The study's findings and limits: Monozygotic CF twins shared more identical nucleotide clonotypes than unrelated patients. Median Simpson clonality of approximately 0.0091 suggested naive T cells predominated. J usage was most co-twin-similar in 8 of 16 pairs, V in 13.

The receptor comes from a girl aged 2-15 years with cystic fibrosis. The rearrangement joins TRBV18 to TRBJ2-7; D unresolved. Material for sequencing was blood. The CDR3 nucleotides are TGTGCCAGCTCACCACAAAGCTACGAGCAGTACTTC. Its protein product is CASSPQSYEQYF.